This T cell receptor (beta chain) was sequenced in a study of blood T cell repertoires in COVID-19. Study context: Some COVID-19 samples were acute and others convalescent; all came from the United States, Italy and Spain. The cDNA or gDNA used as material had been derived from T cells, B-cell-depleted T cells, or PBMCs.

A Seattle source enrolled patients during active infection and followed them longitudinally. Repertoires were generated with immunoSEQ multiplex PCR, while TCRdb's copy carries only in-frame clones and drops some. The sample lists about 73,000 clones; 77% were seen once. In germline, CDR1 is LNHDA, CDR2 SQIVND (reference sequence). The CDR3 sequence is 13 residues long. The V end was cut by 5 bases, the J end by 0 bases, with 5 bases between. This chain joins TRBV19 and TRBJ1-5; D is undetermined. The sequenced sample was peripheral blood. The source is a man aged 70-80 years with COVID-19, enrolled during active disease. The CDR3 region has the DNA TGTGCCAGTAGTCAGAATAGCAATCAGCCCCAGCATTTT. Its translation is CASSQNSNQPQHF.